These 8 T cell receptor beta chains originate from one sample sequenced in a study of cytotoxic CD8 clonotypes in ibrutinib-treated CLL. TCRdb's copy holds only in-frame clones and misses some; the assay was immunoSEQ multiplex PCR. Of about 6,000 clones detected, roughly 74% appear once; the ten largest clones hold 5%. The sample was PBMCs, taken before ibrutinib treatment. The source is a human donor with chronic lymphocytic leukemia.

The genes are TRBV15 and TRBJ1-2; a weak D match, TRBD1 (5 bases). The CDR3 runs 18 residues. V gave up 0 bases and J gave up 4 bases, with 21 bases separating them. Looked up from germline, CDR1 is LNHNV and CDR2 is YYDKDF (reference sequence). The CDR3 sequence is CATSRESSGAHVLYGYTF. CDR3 DNA sequence: TGTGCCACCAGCAGAGAGAGCTCCGGGGCCCACGTCCTCTATGGCTACACCTTC.

V usage is TRBV14 and J usage is TRBJ1-4, with a weak D call TRBD1 (5 bases). The CDR3 covers 13 residues. V gave up 0 bases and J gave up 11 bases, with 10 bases separating them. Germline CDR1 and CDR2: SGHDN and FVKESK. CDR3 region: CASSQDGKGKLFF. DNA of the CDR3: TGTGCCAGCAGCCAAGATGGGAAGGGGAAACTGTTTTTT.

The chain is built from TRBV6-1 and TRBJ1-2, with D uncertain. V was pared by 11 bases and J by 7 bases, with 20 bases between. Germline assignment: CDR1 MNHNS and CDR2 SASEGT. The CDR3 has 13 amino acids. In DNA form, the CDR3 reads TGTGCCTACGCTAGCGGGGAAACTACTGGCTACACCTTC. This codes for CAYASGETTGYTF.

V usage is TRBV15 and J usage is TRBJ2-1; D unresolved. This CDR3 comprises 14 residues. Per germline, CDR1 LNHNV and CDR2 YYDKDF (reference sequence). V was shortened by 1 base and J by 2 bases, with 6 bases between the two germline ends. CDR3 nucleotide sequence: TGTGCCACCAGCAGAGCAATAGCCTACAATGAGCAGTTCTTC. It yields the protein CATSRAIAYNEQFF.

V is TRBV30 and J is TRBJ2-3; no firm D call. Trimming stripped 0 bases from V and 0 bases from J, with 1 base between. Per the germline V gene, CDR1 is GTSNPN and CDR2 is SVGIG (reference sequence). This CDR3 region has 12 residues. DNA for the CDR3: TGTGCCTGGAGTGTTAGCACAGATACGCAGTATTTT. This encodes CAWSVSTDTQYF.

This clone showed up just a few times. This chain connects TRBV5-1 to TRBJ2-1; 13 nucleotides line up with TRBD2. J lost 7 bases, V lost 2 bases, and 9 bases had no gene match. The CDR3 contains 17 residues. Germline lookup yields CDR1 SGHRS and CDR2 YFSETQ. The CDR3 DNA is TGCGCCAGCAGCTTAAAACTAGCGGGAGGGCCAGGGAATGAGCAGTTCTTC. Protein: CASSLKLAGGPGNEQFF.

The gene calls are TRBV19 and TRBJ2-3, with TRBD1 as a possible D gene (5 bases). CDR1 and CDR2 (germline): LNHDA, SQIVND (reference sequence). The CDR3 is made up of 15 amino acids. Trimming shortened V by 3 bases and J by 2 bases, and 12 bases separated the two germline ends. CDR3 bases: TGTGCCAGTAGTATTAAGGGGCCCTACACAGATACGCAGTATTTT. This codes for CASSIKGPYTDTQYF.

V is TRBV29-1 and J is TRBJ1-5, with a possible D match to TRBD1 (5 bases). Per germline, CDR1 SQVTM and CDR2 ANQGSEA. The CDR3 has 13 amino acids. V was clipped by 4 bases and J by 0 bases, with 7 bases between them. The CDR3 DNA is TGCAGCGTTGGACAGTATAGCAATCAGCCCCAGCATTTT. This sequence encodes CSVGQYSNQPQHF.